A selection of T cell receptor beta chains follows, all from one sample in a study of beta chain features in type 1 diabetes. Profiling relied on immunoSEQ multiplex PCR, and the TCRdb table lists in-frame clones only, not all of them. The sample shows under 250,000 clones, about 15% of them seen only once. The sequencing input was naive CD4+ T cells from blood. These receptors all stem from a young man with type 1 diabetes. CDR3s include the opening cysteine and the closing phenylalanine or tryptophan. Each record gives: V gene, clone size, D gene, J gene, CDR3 protein, CDR3 DNA. A D gene is named only where the DNA matches it firmly. Clone size is given for some rows only: seen once, a few or many times, or a class if the clone is expanded.

v_gene: TRBV18; abundance: -; d_gene: -; j_gene: TRBJ2-7; CDR3aa: CASSPRDTPGPYF; CDR3nt: TGTGCCAGCTCACCAAGGGACACCCCAGGGCCGTACTTC
v_gene: TRBV7-9; abundance: few; d_gene: -; j_gene: TRBJ1-2; CDR3aa: CASSLNLAFSRDYGYTF; CDR3nt: TGTGCCAGCAGCTTAAATCTGGCCTTTTCGCGGGACTATGGCTACACCTTC
v_gene: TRBV5-1; abundance: few; d_gene: TRBD1; j_gene: TRBJ1-2; CDR3aa: CASTLSEAGGPGYTF; CDR3nt: TGCGCCAGCACCTTATCCGAGGCAGGGGGCCCAGGCTACACCTTC
v_gene: TRBV30; abundance: few; d_gene: TRBD2; j_gene: TRBJ2-3; CDR3aa: CAWGTGRDTQYF; CDR3nt: TGTGCCTGGGGCACCGGGAGGGATACGCAGTATTTT
v_gene: TRBV7-9; abundance: few; d_gene: TRBD1; j_gene: TRBJ2-7; CDR3aa: CASSFQGAFEQYF; CDR3nt: TGTGCCAGCAGCTTCCAGGGGGCATTCGAGCAGTACTTC
v_gene: TRBV6-6; abundance: few; d_gene: TRBD2; j_gene: TRBJ2-7; CDR3aa: CASCPGTSGGPYEQYF; CDR3nt: TGTGCCAGCTGTCCCGGGACTAGCGGGGGGCCCTACGAGCAGTACTTC
v_gene: TRBV15; abundance: -; d_gene: -; j_gene: TRBJ1-4; CDR3aa: CATSRDSRVEEKLFF; CDR3nt: TGTGCCACCAGCAGAGATTCCAGGGTCGAAGAAAAACTGTTTTTT
v_gene: TRBV18; abundance: -; d_gene: TRBD1; j_gene: TRBJ1-2; CDR3aa: CASSRGQGEASGYTF; CDR3nt: TGTGCCAGCTCACGTGGACAGGGGGAGGCGAGCGGCTACACCTTC
v_gene: TRBV30; abundance: few; d_gene: -; j_gene: TRBJ1-4; CDR3aa: CAWRTPGVSNEKLFF; CDR3nt: TGTGCCTGGAGGACACCGGGGGTCTCTAATGAAAAACTGTTTTTT
v_gene: TRBV10-3; abundance: -; d_gene: TRBD1; j_gene: TRBJ2-5; CDR3aa: CAISDPPGTGVETQYF; CDR3nt: TGTGCCATCAGTGACCCTCCCGGGACAGGGGTAGAGACCCAGTACTTC
v_gene: TRBV5-1; abundance: few; d_gene: TRBD1; j_gene: TRBJ2-7; CDR3aa: CASSPGQGPHEQYF; CDR3nt: TGCGCCAGCAGCCCCGGACAGGGGCCCCACGAGCAGTACTTC
v_gene: TRBV6-5; abundance: -; d_gene: TRBD2; j_gene: TRBJ2-2; CDR3aa: CASSYSERGGPGELFF; CDR3nt: TGTGCCAGCAGTTACTCGGAGCGGGGGGGCCCCGGGGAGCTGTTTTTT
v_gene: TRBV11-3; abundance: -; d_gene: -; j_gene: TRBJ1-6; CDR3aa: CASSLESVNSPLHF; CDR3nt: TGTGCCAGCAGCTTAGAGTCGGTCAATTCACCCCTCCACTTT
v_gene: TRBV5-1; abundance: -; d_gene: -; j_gene: TRBJ2-5; CDR3aa: CASSFLGEETQYF; CDR3nt: TGCGCCAGCAGCTTCTTAGGGGAAGAGACCCAGTACTTC
v_gene: TRBV12-5; abundance: -; d_gene: -; j_gene: TRBJ1-1; CDR3aa: CASGLGTGSTEAFF; CDR3nt: -
v_gene: TRBV29-1; abundance: few; d_gene: -; j_gene: TRBJ1-1; CDR3aa: CSVEFGRVGTEAFF; CDR3nt: TGCAGCGTTGAATTTGGCAGGGTCGGCACTGAAGCTTTCTTT
v_gene: TRBV10-3; abundance: few; d_gene: -; j_gene: TRBJ1-4; CDR3aa: CAAAGGDEKLFF; CDR3nt: TGTGCCGCAGCGGGGGGCGATGAAAAACTGTTTTTT